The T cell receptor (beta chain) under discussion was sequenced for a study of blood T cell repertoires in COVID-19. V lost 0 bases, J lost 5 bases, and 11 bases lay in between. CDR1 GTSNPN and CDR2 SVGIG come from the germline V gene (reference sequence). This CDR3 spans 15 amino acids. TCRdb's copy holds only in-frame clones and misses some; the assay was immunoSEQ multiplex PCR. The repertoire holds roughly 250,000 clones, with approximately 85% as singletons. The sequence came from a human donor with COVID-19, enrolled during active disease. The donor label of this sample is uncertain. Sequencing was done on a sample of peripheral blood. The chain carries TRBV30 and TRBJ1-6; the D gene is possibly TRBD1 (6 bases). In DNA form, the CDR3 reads TGTGCCTGGAGTGTACAGACAGGTCATAATTCACCCCTCCACTTT. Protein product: CAWSVQTGHNSPLHF.